Given below is one T cell receptor (beta chain) in context. CDR3 length: 14 amino acids. V was pared by 2 bases and J by 4 bases, with 4 bases of the junction left unmatched. Germline lookup yields CDR1 SGHDN and CDR2 FVKESK. The sample comes from a study of blood T cell repertoires in COVID-19. Background on the study: Acute-phase and convalescent COVID-19 samples originated in the United States, Italy and Spain. In each case, the material was cDNA or gDNA derived from T cells, B-cell-depleted T cells, or PBMCs.

The authors' processing: The assay estimated nucleated cells by amplifying reference gene primers. Generated by immunoSEQ multiplex PCR, the TCRdb table keeps only in-frame clones and is missing some. V and J calls and clone size come straight from that table; D and trimming were deduced from the DNA. Among roughly 340,000 clones listed, 90% to 95% were seen once. This receptor was identified in a young woman who had recovered from COVID-19. V and J are TRBV14 and TRBJ1-1, with TRBD1 matching 7 bases. The sequenced sample consisted of peripheral blood. The CDR3 nucleotides are TGTGCCAGCAGCCAATGGAAGGGGGCCACTGAAGCTTTCTTT. Its protein product is CASSQWKGATEAFF.